The 30 T cell receptor beta chains below were found in one sample sequenced in a study of CD8+CD57+ T cells in acquired aplastic anemia. Using genomic DNA as the template, TCR beta VDJ and CDR3 profiling was carried out. TCRdb re-derived calls from the reads in MiXCR, one entry per CDR3 protein. The profile shows approximately 98,000 distinct CDR3 sequences, 65% to 70% of them singletons. Whoever was chosen for sequencing had shown CD8+CD57+ cell expansion by flow cytometry. The sample comprised sorted CD4+, CD8+, or CD8+CD57+ T cells (not recorded which) from PBMCs. These TCRs come from a human donor with aplastic anemia.

The chain uses TRBV5-1 and TRBJ2-1; possible D gene TRBD2, 7 bases. The CDR3 loop spans 17 amino acids. Trimming pared 0 bases from V and 8 bases from J, leaving 21 bases between. Germline assignment: CDR1 SGHRS and CDR2 YFSETQ. The CDR3 sequence is CASSLVTFGGGFDEQFF. CDR3 DNA: TGCGCCAGCAGCTTGGTTACTTTCGGCGGGGGCTTCGATGAGCAGTTCTTC.

This chain joins TRBV9 and TRBJ1-6, with TRBD1 identical over 7 bases. The V segment lost 4 bases and the J segment 0 bases; nucleotides outside the gene matches: 10. There are 18 residues in the CDR3. Germline V gives CDR1 SGDLS, CDR2 YYNGEE. The CDR3: CASSRGQPTSSYNSPLHF. The CDR3 nucleotides read TGTGCCAGCAGCCGGGGACAGCCCACGAGCTCCTATAATTCACCCCTCCACTTT. Full variable domain (outside the CDR3, taken from reference TRBV9 and TRBJ1-6): DSGVTQTPKHLITATGQRVTLRCSPRSGDLSVYWYQQSLDQGLQFLIQYYNGEERAKGNILERFSAQQFPDLHSELNLSSLELGDSALYFCASSRGQPTSSYNSPLHFGNGTRLTVT.

The sample holds a few counts of this clonotype. This chain links TRBV7-2 with TRBJ2-3; 7 bases line up with TRBD2. The CDR3 consists of 15 residues. Germline values: CDR1 SGHTA, CDR2 FQGNSA. V gave up 1 base and J gave up 1 base; unmatched junction bases: 2. This chain's CDR3 is CASSLVLAGTDTQYF. The CDR3 DNA reads as TGTGCCAGCAGCTTAGTGCTAGCGGGCACAGATACGCAGTATTTT.

The chain couples TRBV13 to TRBJ2-2; 11 nucleotides agree with TRBD2. Per germline, CDR1 PRHDT and CDR2 FYEKMQ (reference sequence). The CDR3 covers 17 residues. V shed 2 bases and J 4 bases; nucleotides not matched to a gene: 6. In DNA form, the CDR3 reads TGTGCCAGCAGCTTAAGGGGACTAGCGGCGTCCACCGGGGAGCTGTTTTTT. This gives the protein CASSLRGLAASTGELFF.

V is TRBV10-3 and J is TRBJ2-3; unclear D gene. Germline-derived CDR1 and CDR2 are ENHRY and SYGVKD. The CDR3 extends over 13 amino acids. V was cut by 3 bases and J by 4 bases, with 8 bases left in between. The CDR3 DNA is TGTGCCATCAGTGACCGGGTGGCAGATACGCAGTATTTT. It is translated as CAISDRVADTQYF.

The J gene is TRBJ1-2, the V gene TRBV24-1, with D tentatively TRBD1 (5 bases). Germline values: CDR1 KGHDR, CDR2 SFDVKD. V lost 7 bases and J 3 bases, leaving 14 bases between the germline ends. The CDR3 has 14 residues. The CDR3 DNA sequence: TGTGCCACCAGGACCGCGGGACCTCACTATGGCTACACCTTC. Amino acids: CATRTAGPHYGYTF.

At least ten counts were recorded for this clonotype. The rearrangement uses TRBV19 and TRBJ2-6, with D maybe TRBD1 (5 bases). This CDR3 contains 16 residues. V was trimmed by 6 bases and J by 0 bases, leaving 12 bases between them. CDR1 and CDR2 from the germline V gene are LNHDA and SQIVND (reference sequence). CDR3 region: CASSDRGASGANVLTF. CDR3 DNA: TGTGCCAGTAGCGATAGGGGCGCCTCTGGGGCCAACGTCCTGACTTTC.

The V call is TRBV19, the J call TRBJ2-5; TRBD2 is a possible D gene (6 bases). The CDR3 is 15 amino acids. CDR1 and CDR2 from the germline V gene are LNHDA and SQIVND (reference sequence). The ends were cut back, 7 bases at V and 2 bases at J, with 17 bases in the middle. The CDR3 loop reads CASNDGGGGQETQYF. For the CDR3, the DNA is TGTGCCAGTAACGATGGGGGAGGTGGGCAAGAGACCCAGTACTTC.

This clonotype was recorded a few times. V is TRBV7-6 and J is TRBJ2-1, with D possibly matching TRBD2 (5 bases). The CDR3 length is 13 residues. Germline lookup yields CDR1 SGHVS and CDR2 FNYEAQ. V lost 1 base and J 9 bases, leaving 10 bases between the germline ends. CDR3 sequence: CASSLGLAGEQFF. The CDR3 nucleotides are TGTGCCAGCAGCTTAGGGCTAGCAGGTGAGCAGTTCTTC.

The rearrangement uses TRBV20-1 and TRBJ2-1, with TRBD2 identical over 11 bases. Looked up from germline, CDR1 is DFQATT and CDR2 is SNEGSKA (reference sequence). After removal of 6 bases from V and 1 base from J, the junction contained 5 bases not matched to a gene. The CDR3 loop spans 15 amino acids. CDR3 coding DNA: TGCAGTGCGGAGGGACTAGCGGAATCCTACAATGAGCAGTTCTTC. Its protein is CSAEGLAESYNEQFF.

Here the CDR3 reads CSASGGPTWVTEAFF. The CDR3 coding sequence is TGCAGTGCTAGTGGGGGTCCGACCTGGGTCACTGAAGCTTTCTTT. The rearrangement joins TRBV20-1 to TRBJ1-1; TRBD1 is a possible D gene (5 bases). CDR3 length: 15 residues. Germline V gives CDR1 DFQATT, CDR2 SNEGSKA (reference sequence). V was clipped by 3 bases and J by 4 bases, with 18 bases between them.

This clonotype turned up a few times. The chain has TRBV19 and TRBJ2-7, with D unresolved. With 3 bases removed from V and 3 bases from J, the gap between germline ends came to 12 bases. CDR3 length equals 14 residues. Looked up from germline, CDR1 is LNHDA and CDR2 is SQIVND (reference sequence). This CDR3 reads CASSIQYLYYEQYF. For the CDR3, the DNA is TGTGCCAGTAGTATTCAGTACTTATACTACGAGCAGTACTTC.

This clonotype was detected once. This chain links TRBV6-1 with TRBJ2-7, with D perhaps TRBD2 (6 bases). There are 15 residues in the CDR3. The germline V gene encodes CDR1 MNHNS and CDR2 SASEGT. Trimming shortened V by 6 bases and J by 1 base, and 16 bases separated the two germline ends. The CDR3 loop is CASRELARKSYEQYF. CDR3 DNA sequence: TGTGCCAGCAGGGAGCTAGCGCGCAAATCCTACGAGCAGTACTTC.

For this clonotype: The junction does not match germline at one end; this may be a read error. This rearrangement joins TRBV25-1 to TRBJ2-1, with a tentative D call TRBD1 (5 bases). The CDR3 has 14 amino acids. Germline values: CDR1 MGHDK, CDR2 SYGVNS. CDR3: CASTMDKAYNEQFF. The CDR3 DNA reads TGCGCCAGCACCATGGACAAGGCCTACAATGAGCAGTTCTTC.

V and J are TRBV20-1 and TRBJ2-1; D gene ambiguous. Trimming pared 5 bases from V and 7 bases from J, leaving 9 bases between. Per germline, CDR1 DFQATT and CDR2 SNEGSKA (reference sequence). The length of the CDR3 is 11 residues. The CDR3 loop is CSAGSTNEQFF. CDR3 bases: TGCAGTGCTGGAAGCACAAATGAGCAGTTCTTC.

As DNA, the CDR3 is TGCGCCAGCAGTGAGCCAGCAACAGGTAACCTGCCCCAGCATTTT. It codes for CASSEPATGNLPQHF. The chain is built from TRBV10-2 and TRBJ1-5; TRBD1 might be the D (5 bases). Germline values: CDR1 WSHSY, CDR2 SAAADI. V was clipped by 2 bases and J by 9 bases, with 17 bases between them. The CDR3 consists of 15 residues.

CDR3: CASSLRVRETQYF. The CDR3 DNA reads as TGTGCCAGCAGCCTCCGAGTGCGAGAGACCCAGTACTTC. The chain carries TRBV7-3 and TRBJ2-5; no reliable D call. Trimming removed 5 bases from V and 4 bases from J, with 11 bases in between. Germline CDR1 SGHTA, CDR2 FQGTGA. The CDR3 contains 13 residues.

This clonotype was picked up many times. V and J are TRBV6-1 and TRBJ2-1; TRBD1 is a possible D gene (7 bases). V was shortened by 6 bases and J by 2 bases, with 17 bases between the two germline ends. CDR3 length equals 16 residues. Germline V gene sequence: CDR1 MNHNS, CDR2 SASEGT. CDR3 amino acids: CASRAGGLVTYNEQFF. The CDR3 nucleotides read TGTGCCAGCAGGGCAGGGGGGCTAGTAACCTACAATGAGCAGTTCTTC.

This clonotype was detected a few times. The J gene is TRBJ2-7, the V gene TRBV11-2; D is undetermined. Trimming removed 5 bases at V and 5 bases at J, with 10 bases between. The CDR3 is made up of 12 amino acids. Germline V lookup: CDR1 SGHAT, CDR2 FQNNGV. DNA of the CDR3: TGTGCCAGCAGCCCCTTGGGTGACGAGCAGTACTTC. Its translation is CASSPLGDEQYF.

CDR3 sequence reads: CSFWTGADPGYTF. The DNA of the CDR3 is TGCAGCTTTTGGACAGGGGCCGACCCTGGCTACACCTTC. The chain employs TRBV29-1 and TRBJ1-2; 9 bases are a match to TRBD1. CDR3 length: 13 residues. Germline assignment: CDR1 SQVTM and CDR2 ANQGSEA. The V and J ends lost 8 bases and 7 bases, in that order; junction bases with no gene match: 11.

This chain connects TRBV5-1 to TRBJ2-7, with 8 bases lining up with TRBD1. This CDR3 is 14 amino acids long. Germline values: CDR1 SGHRS, CDR2 YFSETQ. Trimming at V came to 3 bases and at J to 5 bases, leaving 7 bases not matched to a gene. The CDR3 nucleotides are TGCGCCAGCAGCTGGGAGGACAGGGTCAACGAGCAGTACTTC. This encodes CASSWEDRVNEQYF.

The chain uses TRBV20-1 and TRBJ2-1, with 12 bases matching TRBD2. Germline V gives CDR1 DFQATT, CDR2 SNEGSKA (reference sequence). V lost 8 bases and J lost 5; bases outside the gene matches: 10. The CDR3 extends over 15 amino acids. The CDR3 DNA reads as TGCAGTTTTCCCCGACTAGCGGGGGACCACAATGAGCAGTTCTTC. It translates to CSFPRLAGDHNEQFF.

This clonotype has ten or more counts. This sequence joins TRBV2 and TRBJ1-4; TRBD1 is a possible D gene (6 bases). Trimming took off 3 bases at V and 8 bases at J, with 13 bases between the two ends. CDR1 SNHLY and CDR2 FYNNEI come from the germline V gene. The CDR3 covers 14 residues. CDR3 region: CASSEGGAREKLFF. The DNA of the CDR3 is TGTGCCAGCAGTGAGGGGGGGGCTCGCGAAAAACTGTTTTTT.

The genes are TRBV2 and TRBJ1-6; the D is unclear. The length of the CDR3 is 13 residues. Trimming removed 8 bases at V and 7 bases at J, with 12 bases between. Per germline, CDR1 SNHLY and CDR2 FYNNEI. CDR3 bases: TGTGCCAGCGTCTATGGTGCGAATTCACCCCTCCACTTT. Amino acid sequence: CASVYGANSPLHF.

The chain uses TRBV20-1 and TRBJ2-7; D may be TRBD2 (5 bases). Germline V gives CDR1 DFQATT, CDR2 SNEGSKA (reference sequence). V was shortened by 3 bases and J by 3 bases, with 18 bases between the two germline ends. This CDR3 is built from 15 residues. The CDR3, as DNA: TGCAGTGCTAGGCGGCGGCTAGCCGAATTCTACGAGCAGTACTTC. Its protein is CSARRRLAEFYEQYF.

The chain links TRBV29-1 to TRBJ1-2; D is unclear. Germline lookup yields CDR1 SQVTM and CDR2 ANQGSEA. The CDR3 spans 12 residues. The V and J ends lost 4 bases and 5 bases respectively, with 11 bases between them. The CDR3 DNA reads as TGCAGCGTTGCTGCCAGTTCTTATGGCTACACCTTC. It specifies CSVAASSYGYTF. Full variable domain (missing parts from reference TRBV29-1 and TRBJ1-2): SAVISQKPSRDICQRGTSLTIQCQVDSQVTMMFWYRQQPGQSLTLIATANQGSEATYESGFVIDKFPISRPNLTFSTLTVSNMSPEDSSIYLCSVAASSYGYTFGSGTRLTVV.

The V call is TRBV12-3 or TRBV12-4, the J call TRBJ1-2; D is unclear. This CDR3 is built from 14 residues. The V end was cut by 0 bases, the J end by 2 bases, with 7 bases between. CDR3 loop: CASSLAPENYGYTF. The CDR3 DNA follows: TGTGCCAGCAGTTTAGCGCCTGAGAACTATGGCTACACCTTC.

The J gene is TRBJ1-5, the V gene TRBV20-1; a weak D match, TRBD1 (5 bases). Germline V CDR1 and CDR2: DFQATT, SNEGSKA (reference sequence). V lost 3 bases to trimming and J lost 6 bases, with 9 bases between them. The CDR3 spans 12 residues. The CDR3, as DNA: TGCAGTGCTAGCGTGGGGACTCAGCCCCAGCATTTT. It translates to CSASVGTQPQHF.

The chain links TRBV4-1 to TRBJ2-3, with 8 positions matching TRBD1. V lost 5 bases, J lost 3 bases, and 7 bases stayed unmatched. Germline V gene lookup returns CDR1 MGHRA and CDR2 YSYEKL. The CDR3 covers 15 residues. The CDR3 is CASSAGQAKTDTQYF. As DNA, the CDR3 is TGCGCCAGCAGCGCGGGACAGGCCAAGACAGATACGCAGTATTTT.

The genes are TRBV10-3 and TRBJ1-1, with 8 positions matching TRBD1. Germline trimming cut 0 bases from V and 4 bases from J; bases unmatched to any gene: 4. CDR3 length: 15 residues. Germline V gives CDR1 ENHRY, CDR2 SYGVKD. The CDR3 loop reads CAISESSTGGTEAFF. The DNA for the CDR3 is TGTGCCATCAGTGAGTCTTCAACAGGGGGCACTGAAGCTTTCTTT.